The clone carrying this T cell receptor (beta chain) was counted a few times. The PCR contained 60 Vbeta and 13 Jbeta primers. Measured with immunoSEQ multiplex PCR; TCRdb has only the in-frame clones, and not every one. There are 150,000 or so clones in the sample; 70% to 80% occur only once, and roughly 1.3% lies in the top ten. This entry is derived from a study of cytomegalovirus exposure and HLA in healthy donors. Germline-derived CDR1 and CDR2 are SEHNR and FQNEAQ (reference sequence). V gave up 3 bases and J gave up 4 bases; unmatched junction bases: 8. CDR3 length: 16 residues. The source is a man aged 30 to 45 in good health and CMV-seronegative. The V and J genes are TRBV7-9 and TRBJ2-3; 9 bases map to TRBD1. Specimen: PBMCs. This CDR3 reads CASSFRGGQGADTQYF. As DNA, the CDR3 is TGTGCCAGCAGCTTTAGGGGGGGACAGGGTGCAGATACGCAGTATTTT.